This T cell receptor beta chain was profiled in a study of blood T cell repertoires in COVID-19. Measured with immunoSEQ multiplex PCR; TCRdb has only the in-frame clones, and not every one. The sample lists approximately 96,000 clones; over 90% were seen once. This CDR3 comprises 14 residues. CDR1 and CDR2 (germline): PRHDT, FYEKMQ (reference sequence). J lost 5 bases, V lost 5 bases, and 6 bases had no gene match. The rearrangement joins TRBV13 to TRBJ2-1; 7 bases match TRBD1. This clonotype was sampled from a man in his 60s with acute or convalescent COVID-19. Sequencing was performed on peripheral blood. CDR3 DNA: TGTGCCAGCAGCCGAAGACAGGGTAACAATGAGCAGTTCTTC. Protein sequence: CASSRRQGNNEQFF.